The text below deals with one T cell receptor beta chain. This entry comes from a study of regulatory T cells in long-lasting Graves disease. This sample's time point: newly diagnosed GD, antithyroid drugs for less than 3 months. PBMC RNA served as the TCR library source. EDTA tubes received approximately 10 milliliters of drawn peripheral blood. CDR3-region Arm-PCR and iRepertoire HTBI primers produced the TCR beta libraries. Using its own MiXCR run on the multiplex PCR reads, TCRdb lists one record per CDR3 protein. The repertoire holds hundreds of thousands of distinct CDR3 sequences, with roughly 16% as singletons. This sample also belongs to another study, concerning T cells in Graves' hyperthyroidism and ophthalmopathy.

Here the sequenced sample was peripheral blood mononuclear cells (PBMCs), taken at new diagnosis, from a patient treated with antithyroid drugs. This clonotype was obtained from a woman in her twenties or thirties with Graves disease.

CDR3 DNA sequence: TGTGCCAGCAGTTACTCGAATGGGGCTCTGAACACTGAAGCTTTCTTT. Protein product: CASSYSNGALNTEAFF. The chain employs TRBV6-5 and TRBJ1-1; perhaps TRBD1 as D (5 bases). Looked up from germline, CDR1 is MNHEY and CDR2 is SVGAGI. The CDR3 has 16 amino acids. The V end lost 0 bases, the J end lost 0 bases, and 11 bases lay between the germline ends.